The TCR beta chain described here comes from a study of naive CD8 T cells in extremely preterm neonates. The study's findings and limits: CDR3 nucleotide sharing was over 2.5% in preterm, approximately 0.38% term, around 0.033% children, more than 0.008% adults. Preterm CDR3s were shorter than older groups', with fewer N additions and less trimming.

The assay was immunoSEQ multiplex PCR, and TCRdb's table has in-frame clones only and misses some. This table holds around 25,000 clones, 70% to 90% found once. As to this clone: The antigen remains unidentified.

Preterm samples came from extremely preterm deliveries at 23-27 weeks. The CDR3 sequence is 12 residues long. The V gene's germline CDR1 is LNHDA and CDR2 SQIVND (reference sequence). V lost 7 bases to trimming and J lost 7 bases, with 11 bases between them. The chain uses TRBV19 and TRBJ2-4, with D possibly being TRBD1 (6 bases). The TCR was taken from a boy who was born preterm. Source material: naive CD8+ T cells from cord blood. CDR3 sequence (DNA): TGTGCCAGTATCCGAACAGGGAACATTCAGTACTTC. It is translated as CASIRTGNIQYF.